The clone carrying this T cell receptor beta chain was counted many times. Its antigen remains unknown. Time point noted: sample taken at primary tumor resection. Whole RNA was taken from tumor, nontumor lung or frozen PBMC; it was then sequenced unsorted. This sample is part of a study of spatial heterogeneity in lung cancer. Study findings and constraints: Ubiquitous and regional nonsynonymous mutations were each tracked by the matching count of ubiquitous or regional expanded TCRs. Mutation tallies in tumors tracked expanded intratumoral alpha and beta TCR counts. Tumor T cell coverage was estimated at roughly 6.5% for alpha and about 14% for beta chains.

Each TCR cDNA molecule bore a unique molecular identifier. TCRdb processed the 5' RACE reads anew with MiXCR; each CDR3 protein has one entry. This table holds about 100,000 distinct CDR3 sequences, 3.5% to 5% found once. CDR1 is KGHSH and CDR2 is LQKENI in the germline V gene. CDR3 size: 16 residues. The V end lost 3 bases, the J end lost 3 bases, and 15 bases lay between the germline ends. The source material was lung tumor tissue, sampled at surgery. This TCR derives from a male donor with early-stage non-small cell lung cancer. The rearrangement joins TRBV18 to TRBJ1-5; maybe TRBD1 (5 bases). In nucleotides, the CDR3 is TGTGCCAGCTCACCTAGGGGTGCTAGGAACAATCAGCCCCAGCATTTT. Translated: CASSPRGARNNQPQHF.